These T cell receptor beta chains were read from a single sample in a study of blood T cell repertoires in COVID-19. The repertoire was sequenced with immunoSEQ multiplex PCR; TCRdb's copy has only in-frame clones and lacks some. The table includes 300,000 to 400,000 clones, roughly 85% detected once. Sequencing used PBMCs or T cells enriched from blood (not recorded which). The receptors shown here come from a woman in her forties with acute COVID-19. The CDR3 runs from the conserved cysteine through the conserved F or W. A D gene is named only where the DNA matches it firmly. Clone size is stated in some rows and not others, as once, few, many or a class when expanded.

CDR3 length,D gene,clone size,V gene,J gene,CDR3 protein,CDR3 DNA
20,-,-,TRBV21-1,TRBJ2-1,CASSKPWDRAQRRSYNEQFF,TGTGCCAGCAGCAAACCGTGGGACAGGGCCCAGCGCCGGAGCTACAATGAGCAGTTCTTC
16,TRBD2,-,TRBV11-1,TRBJ2-2,CASRSGTSGSRGELFF,TGTGCCAGCAGATCAGGGACTAGCGGGAGTCGGGGGGAGCTGTTTTTT
11,-,-,TRBV28,TRBJ1-2,CASSPSYGYTF,TGTGCCAGCAGCCCTTCCTATGGCTACACCTTC
15,-,-,TRBV6-5,TRBJ2-1,CASFMPAREADEQFF,TGTGCCAGCTTCATGCCCGCCAGGGAGGCGGATGAGCAGTTCTTC
14,TRBD1,-,TRBV6-5,TRBJ1-2,CASTQTGTNYGYTF,TGTGCCAGCACCCAGACAGGGACGAACTATGGCTACACCTTC
13,-,-,TRBV7-8,TRBJ2-5,CASSPMGRETQYF,TGTGCCAGCAGCCCGATGGGGCGGGAGACCCAGTACTTC
15,-,-,TRBV11-2,TRBJ2-7,CASSLPGNAIYEQYF,TGTGCCAGCAGCCTACCGGGGAACGCTATCTACGAGCAGTACTTC
17,-,once,TRBV28,TRBJ2-5,CASIKFWAATTSETQYF,TGTGCCAGCATTAAATTCTGGGCTGCGACCACGTCAGAGACCCAGTACTTC
13,-,-,TRBV7-2,TRBJ2-7,CASSLTGTYEQYF,TGTGCCAGCAGCCTAACGGGAACCTACGAGCAGTACTTC
13,-,-,TRBV6-5,TRBJ1-1,CASSFQGGTEAFF,TGTGCCAGCAGTTTTCAGGGTGGCACTGAAGCTTTCTTT
17,TRBD1,-,TRBV7-6,TRBJ1-4,CASSTYTQGATNEKLFF,TGTGCCAGCAGCACGTATACCCAGGGGGCAACTAATGAAAAACTGTTTTTT
15,-,few,TRBV27,TRBJ1-5,CASSLQGRGSQPQHF,TGTGCCAGCAGTCTACAAGGGAGGGGTAGTCAGCCCCAGCATTTT
14,-,-,TRBV12-5,TRBJ1-2,CASGLLAGYYGYTF,TGTGCTAGTGGTTTGTTGGCGGGGTACTATGGCTACACCTTC
14,-,-,TRBV7-2,TRBJ2-7,CASSQAGFRNEQYF,TGTGCCAGCAGCCAAGCGGGTTTTAGGAACGAGCAGTACTTC
15,-,-,TRBV4-3,TRBJ1-5,CASSRSTGRTQPQHF,TGCGCCAGCAGCCGATCGACAGGTCGAACCCAGCCCCAGCATTTT
14,-,-,TRBV9,TRBJ2-7,CASSVQDGSYEQYF,TGTGCCAGCAGCGTACAAGACGGGTCCTACGAGCAGTACTTC
15,-,-,TRBV11-2,TRBJ2-7,CASSLGQEISYEQYF,TGTGCCAGCAGCTTAGGACAGGAGATCTCCTACGAGCAGTACTTC
15,-,few,TRBV7-3,TRBJ2-6,CASSPANSGANVLTF,TGTGCCAGCAGCCCCGCTAACTCTGGGGCCAACGTCCTGACTTTC
17,-,-,TRBV9,TRBJ1-6,CASSVGSRQNSGSPLHF,TGTGCCAGCAGCGTAGGGAGTCGGCAGAATTCCGGATCACCCCTCCACTTT
14,-,-,TRBV18,TRBJ1-2,CASSPEGNNYGYTF,TGTGCCAGCTCACCAGAGGGAAACAACTATGGCTACACCTTC
15,-,-,TRBV6-5,TRBJ2-2,CASSYSRSPGGELFF,TGTGCCAGCAGTTACTCTCGTTCACCGGGAGGGGAGCTGTTTTTT
15,TRBD1,-,TRBV19,TRBJ1-1,CASTRDRVLGTEAFF,TGTGCCAGTACCCGGGACAGGGTGTTAGGCACTGAAGCTTTCTTT
12,TRBD1,-,TRBV2,TRBJ2-7,CASLTGTYEQYF,TGTGCCAGCCTGACAGGGACCTACGAGCAGTACTTC
13,-,-,TRBV10-3,TRBJ1-1,CAISELAGTEAFF,TGTGCCATCAGTGAGTTGGCGGGCACTGAAGCTTTCTTT
14,-,-,TRBV9,TRBJ2-7,CASSATLGDYEQYF,TGTGCCAGCAGCGCAACTCTAGGGGACTACGAGCAGTACTTC
15,TRBD1,-,TRBV5-6,TRBJ1-4,CASSPGTDHNEKLFF,TGTGCCAGCAGCCCCGGGACAGACCATAATGAAAAACTGTTTTTT
14,-,-,TRBV4-1,TRBJ1-2,CASSLDTLSYGYTF,TGCGCCAGCAGCCTGGACACCTTGAGCTATGGCTACACCTTC
15,-,once,TRBV9,TRBJ1-5,CASRGYRVDNQPQHF,TGTGCCAGCAGGGGATACAGGGTAGACAATCAGCCCCAGCATTTT
16,-,-,TRBV7-2,TRBJ2-3,CASSHDIGEVTDTQYF,TGTGCCAGCAGCCATGATATCGGGGAGGTCACAGATACGCAGTATTTT
13,TRBD1,-,TRBV12-3/TRBV12-4,TRBJ1-1,CASSLMDRGRAFF,TGTGCCAGCAGTCTTATGGACAGGGGGCGAGCTTTCTTT
12,-,-,TRBV13,TRBJ1-2,CASSLAGDGYTF,TGTGCCAGCAGCTTAGCAGGGGATGGCTACACCTTC
16,TRBD1,-,TRBV5-4,TRBJ1-2,CASSPWTGSNLEGYTF,TGTGCCAGCAGCCCCTGGACAGGGTCGAATCTCGAGGGCTACACCTTC
14,TRBD1,-,TRBV7-2,TRBJ1-5,CASSSTGGNQPQHF,TGTGCCAGCAGCTCCACAGGGGGAAATCAGCCCCAGCATTTT
15,-,-,TRBV7-8,TRBJ1-1,CASSPREEMNTEAFF,TGTGCCAGCAGCCCCCGGGAGGAGATGAACACTGAAGCTTTCTTT
17,TRBD1,-,TRBV18,TRBJ1-2,CASSPGDGQALLYGYTF,TGTGCCAGCTCACCGGGAGACGGACAGGCCTTGCTCTATGGCTACACCTTC
15,TRBD2,-,TRBV11-2,TRBJ2-5,CASSLDGGAKETQYF,TGTGCCAGCAGCTTAGACGGGGGGGCCAAAGAGACCCAGTACTTC
16,TRBD1,-,TRBV28,TRBJ1-6,CASSSGLGQGYSPLHF,TGTGCCAGCAGTTCCGGGTTGGGACAGGGTTATTCACCCCTCCACTTT
16,TRBD1,-,TRBV28,TRBJ1-3,CASSSGQGTFGNTIYF,TGTGCCAGCAGTTCGGGACAGGGGACGTTTGGAAACACCATATATTTT
15,TRBD1,-,TRBV27,TRBJ1-5,CASSRTGGLNQPQHF,TGTGCCAGCAGTCGAACAGGGGGCCTCAATCAGCCCCAGCATTTT
17,TRBD1,-,TRBV5-5,TRBJ1-3,CASSLPNRGNSGNTIYF,TGTGCCAGCAGCTTACCAAACAGGGGAAACTCTGGAAACACCATATATTTT
14,-,-,TRBV29-1,TRBJ1-2,CSVARVGANYGYTF,TGCAGCGTCGCCAGGGTCGGAGCTAACTATGGCTACACCTTC
18,-,-,TRBV27,TRBJ2-2,CASSPSRLTAAGPGELFF,TGTGCCAGCAGTCCATCCCGGTTGACGGCCGCAGGCCCCGGGGAGCTGTTTTTT
14,TRBD2,-,TRBV14,TRBJ2-4,CASSQGTSGSIFHF,TGTGCCAGCAGCCAAGGAACCAGCGGGAGCATCTTTCACTTC
18,TRBD2,once,TRBV18,TRBJ2-4,CASSPPRTSGGAKNIQYF,TGTGCCAGCTCACCACCGAGAACTAGCGGGGGGGCCAAAAACATTCAGTACTTC
16,TRBD1,-,TRBV28,TRBJ2-7,CASSLIPGQGSMEQYF,TGTGCCAGCAGTCTGATACCGGGACAGGGCTCTATGGAGCAGTACTTC
16,-,-,TRBV6-2/TRBV6-3,TRBJ1-5,CASSTATGLGNQPQHF,TGTGCCAGCAGCACAGCGACAGGCTTGGGCAATCAGCCCCAGCATTTT
17,-,-,TRBV27,TRBJ1-6,CASTLQGVSGLSSPLHF,TGTGCCAGCACCCTCCAAGGAGTTTCGGGTCTGAGTTCACCCCTCCACTTT
16,-,once,TRBV19,TRBJ1-2,CASRVTTHGSNYGYTF,TGTGCCAGTAGAGTAACCACCCATGGGAGCAACTATGGCTACACCTTC
16,TRBD1,-,TRBV9,TRBJ2-1,CASMEGTGNPYNEQFF,TGTGCCAGCATGGAGGGGACAGGGAACCCCTACAATGAGCAGTTCTTC
14,-,-,TRBV18,TRBJ1-2,CASSPSGQGYGYTF,TGTGCCAGCTCACCATCGGGTCAGGGCTATGGCTACACCTTC
14,-,-,TRBV2,TRBJ2-3,CASSPWTGTDTQYF,TGTGCCAGCAGTCCGTGGACTGGCACAGATACGCAGTATTTT
18,-,-,TRBV6-2/TRBV6-3,TRBJ2-7,CASSYSSSYRALPYEQYF,TGTGCCAGCAGTTACTCATCCTCTTACAGGGCCCTACCCTACGAGCAGTACTTC
15,-,-,TRBV19,TRBJ1-4,CASSIGRGSLEKLFF,TGTGCCAGTAGTATAGGGCGGGGGTCCCTTGAAAAACTGTTTTTT